The TCR beta chain described here comes from a study of T-cell memory formation after mild COVID-19. This clonotype was detected a few times. The antigen is unknown. V was trimmed by 1 base and J by 4 bases, leaving 12 bases between them. The germline gives CDR1 SGHVS, CDR2 FNYEAQ. The CDR3 is made up of 15 amino acids. TCR alpha and TCR beta cDNA libraries with sample barcodes and UMIs came from 5'RACE using constant-segment primers. TCRdb analysed the 5' RACE reads with MiXCR anew, one entry per CDR3 protein. The sample consists of a few hundred thousand distinct CDR3 sequences, approximately 19% of them appearing once. Study conclusions and caveats: A balance of CD4 and CD8 characterized clones contracting day 15 to 85, whereas later expanders leaned CD4+.

The clonotype was recovered from a young man who had mild COVID-19 (a few samples of this study predate the infection). Cell type and time point are not known. The V call is TRBV7-6, the J call TRBJ2-3; tentative D call: TRBD2 (7 bases). The material sequenced was PBMCs or a T cell subset sorted from them (not recorded which). This chain's CDR3 is CASSLDGGAADTQYF. CDR3 DNA sequence: TGTGCCAGCAGCTTAGATGGGGGGGCCGCAGATACGCAGTATTTT.